The entry below describes one T cell receptor (beta chain). These data belong to a study of T cell changes during pregnancy in multiple sclerosis. Here immunoSEQ multiplex PCR was the method, and the copy in TCRdb shows in-frame clones only, minus some. The repertoire holds around 70,000 clones, with about 90% as singletons. The sequenced sample was peripheral blood, obtained in the first trimester of pregnancy. The sequence was obtained from a female donor in good health, enrolled as a control in a pregnancy study.

CDR3: CASSFEGFRGLPYEQYF. DNA for the CDR3: TGTGCCAGCAGTTTCGAGGGCTTCCGTGGTCTTCCCTACGAGCAGTACTTC. This chain uses TRBV28 with TRBJ2-7; D might be TRBD2 (5 bases). The CDR3 is 17 residues long. Trimming took off 3 bases at V and 2 bases at J, with 20 bases between the two ends. CDR1 is MDHEN and CDR2 is SYDVKM in the germline V gene.